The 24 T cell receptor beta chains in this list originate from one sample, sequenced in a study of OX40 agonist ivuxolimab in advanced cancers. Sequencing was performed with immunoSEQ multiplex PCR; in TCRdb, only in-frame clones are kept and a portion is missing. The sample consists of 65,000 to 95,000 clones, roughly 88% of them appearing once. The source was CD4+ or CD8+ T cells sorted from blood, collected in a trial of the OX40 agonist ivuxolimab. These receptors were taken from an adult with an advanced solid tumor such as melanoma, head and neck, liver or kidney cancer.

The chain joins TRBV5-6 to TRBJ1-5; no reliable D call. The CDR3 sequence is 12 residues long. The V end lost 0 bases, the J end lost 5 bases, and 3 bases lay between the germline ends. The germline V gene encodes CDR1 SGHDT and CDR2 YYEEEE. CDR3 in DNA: TGTGCCAGCAGCTTGGACGATCAGCCCCAGCATTTT. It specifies CASSLDDQPQHF.

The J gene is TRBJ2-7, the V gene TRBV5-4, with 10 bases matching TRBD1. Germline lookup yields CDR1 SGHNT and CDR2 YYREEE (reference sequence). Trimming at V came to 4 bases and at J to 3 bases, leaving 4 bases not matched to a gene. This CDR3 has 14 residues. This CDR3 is CASSKGQGSYEQYV. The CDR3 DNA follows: TGTGCCAGCAGCAAGGGACAGGGGAGCTACGAGCAGTACGTC.

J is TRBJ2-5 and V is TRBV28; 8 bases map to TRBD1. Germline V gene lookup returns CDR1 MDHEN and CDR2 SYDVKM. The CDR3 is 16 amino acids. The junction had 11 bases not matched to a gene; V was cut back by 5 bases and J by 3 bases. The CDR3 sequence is CASSPRGQVAEETQYF. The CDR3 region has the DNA TGTGCCAGCAGTCCCAGGGGGCAGGTAGCGGAAGAGACCCAGTACTTC. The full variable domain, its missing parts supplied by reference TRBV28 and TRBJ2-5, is DVKVTQSSRYLVKRTGEKVFLECVQDMDHENMFWYRQDPGLGLRLIYFSYDVKMKEKGDIPEGYSVSREKKERFSLILESASTNQTSMYLCASSPRGQVAEETQYFGPGTRLLVL.

The CDR3 DNA reads TGCGCCAGCAGCCCCTGGACTAGCGGGGGGTTAACAGATACGCAGTATTTT. As protein: CASSPWTSGGLTDTQYF. The chain links TRBV5-1 to TRBJ2-3; 14 positions match TRBD2. V shed 4 bases, J shed 3 bases, and the junction held 7 bases outside the gene matches. Germline CDR1 reads SGHRS; CDR2 reads YFSETQ. The CDR3 is 17 amino acids. Looking up the rest from reference TRBV5-1 and TRBJ2-3 gives the full variable domain: KAGVTQTPRYLIKTRGQQVTLSCSPISGHRSVSWYQQTPGQGLQFLFEYFSETQRNKGNFPGRFSGRQFSNSRSEMNVSTLELGDSALYLCASSPWTSGGLTDTQYFGPGTRLTVL.

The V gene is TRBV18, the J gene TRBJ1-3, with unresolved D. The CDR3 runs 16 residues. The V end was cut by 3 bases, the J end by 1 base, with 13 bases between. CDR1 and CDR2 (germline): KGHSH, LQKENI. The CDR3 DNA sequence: TGTGCCAGCTCACCGGCATCCGCCTCGTCTGGAAACACCATATATTTT. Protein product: CASSPASASSGNTIYF.

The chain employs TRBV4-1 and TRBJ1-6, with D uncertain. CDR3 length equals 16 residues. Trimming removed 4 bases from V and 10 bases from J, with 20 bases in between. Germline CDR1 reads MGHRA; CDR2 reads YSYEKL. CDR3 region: CASSPTTFVIRSPLHF. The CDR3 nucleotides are TGCGCCAGCAGCCCAACAACGTTTGTCATTCGGTCACCCCTCCACTTT.

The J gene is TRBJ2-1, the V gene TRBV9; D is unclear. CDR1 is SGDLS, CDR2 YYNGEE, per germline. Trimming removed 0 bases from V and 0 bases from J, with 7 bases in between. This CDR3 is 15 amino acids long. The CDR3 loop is CASSVVSNSYNEQFF. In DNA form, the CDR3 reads TGTGCCAGCAGCGTAGTCAGTAACTCCTACAATGAGCAGTTCTTC.

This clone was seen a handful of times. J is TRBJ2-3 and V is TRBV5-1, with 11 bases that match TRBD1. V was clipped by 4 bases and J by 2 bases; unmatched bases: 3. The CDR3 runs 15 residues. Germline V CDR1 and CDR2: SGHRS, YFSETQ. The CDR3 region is CASSTGQGATDTQYF. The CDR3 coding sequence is TGCGCCAGCAGCACAGGACAGGGGGCCACAGATACGCAGTATTTT.

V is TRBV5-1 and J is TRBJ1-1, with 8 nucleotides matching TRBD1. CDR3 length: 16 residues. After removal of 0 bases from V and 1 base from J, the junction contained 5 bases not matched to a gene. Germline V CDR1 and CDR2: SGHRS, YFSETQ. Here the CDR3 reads CASSLGTGMGNTEAFF. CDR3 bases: TGCGCCAGCAGCTTGGGGACAGGGATGGGGAACACTGAAGCTTTCTTT.

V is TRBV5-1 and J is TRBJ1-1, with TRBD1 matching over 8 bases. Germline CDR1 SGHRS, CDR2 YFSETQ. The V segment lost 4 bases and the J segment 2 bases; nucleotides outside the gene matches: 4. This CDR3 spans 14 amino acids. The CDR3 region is CASSRQGPNTEAFF. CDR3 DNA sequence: TGCGCCAGCAGCCGACAGGGGCCTAACACTGAAGCTTTCTTT.

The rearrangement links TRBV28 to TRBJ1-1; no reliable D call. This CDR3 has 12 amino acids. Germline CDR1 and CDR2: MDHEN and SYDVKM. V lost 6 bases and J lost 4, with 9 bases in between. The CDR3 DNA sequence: TGTGCCAGCAGGTTAGGAGGCACTGAAGCTTTCTTT. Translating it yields CASRLGGTEAFF.

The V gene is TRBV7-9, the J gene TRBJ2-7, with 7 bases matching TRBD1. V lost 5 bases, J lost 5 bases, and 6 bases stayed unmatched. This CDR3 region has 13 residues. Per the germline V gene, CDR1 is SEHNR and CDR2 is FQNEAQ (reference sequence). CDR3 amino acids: CASSRQGSNEQYF. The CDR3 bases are TGTGCCAGCAGCCGACAGGGTTCTAACGAGCAGTACTTC.

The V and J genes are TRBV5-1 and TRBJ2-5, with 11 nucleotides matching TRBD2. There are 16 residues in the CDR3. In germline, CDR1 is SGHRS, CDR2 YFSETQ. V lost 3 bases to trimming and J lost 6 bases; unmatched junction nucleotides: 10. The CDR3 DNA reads TGCGCCAGCAGCTCCTCGACTAGCGGGGTCCCCAAGACCCAGTACTTC. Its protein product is CASSSSTSGVPKTQYF.

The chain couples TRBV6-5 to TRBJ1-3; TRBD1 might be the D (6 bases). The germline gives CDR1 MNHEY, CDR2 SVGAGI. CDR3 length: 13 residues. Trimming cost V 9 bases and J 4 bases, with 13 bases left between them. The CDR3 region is CASGGGLGNTIYF. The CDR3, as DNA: TGTGCCAGTGGAGGGGGGCTCGGAAACACCATATATTTT.

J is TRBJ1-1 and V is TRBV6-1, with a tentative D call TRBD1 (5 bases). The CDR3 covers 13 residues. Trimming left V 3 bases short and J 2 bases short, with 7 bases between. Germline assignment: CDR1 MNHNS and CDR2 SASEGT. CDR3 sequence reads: CASSDRVNTEAFF. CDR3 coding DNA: TGTGCCAGCAGTGACAGGGTAAACACTGAAGCTTTCTTT.

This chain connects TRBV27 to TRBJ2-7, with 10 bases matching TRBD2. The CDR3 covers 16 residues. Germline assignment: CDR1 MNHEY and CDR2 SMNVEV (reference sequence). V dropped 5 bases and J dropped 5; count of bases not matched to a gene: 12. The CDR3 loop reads CASSPGLAETWNEQYF. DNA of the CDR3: TGTGCCAGCAGTCCCGGACTAGCGGAGACATGGAACGAGCAGTACTTC.

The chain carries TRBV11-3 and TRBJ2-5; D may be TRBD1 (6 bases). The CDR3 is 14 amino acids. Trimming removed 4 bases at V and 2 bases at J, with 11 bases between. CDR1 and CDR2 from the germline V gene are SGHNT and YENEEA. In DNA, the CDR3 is TGTGCCAGCAGCTCGACAGGCTTACAAGAGACCCAGTACTTC. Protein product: CASSSTGLQETQYF.

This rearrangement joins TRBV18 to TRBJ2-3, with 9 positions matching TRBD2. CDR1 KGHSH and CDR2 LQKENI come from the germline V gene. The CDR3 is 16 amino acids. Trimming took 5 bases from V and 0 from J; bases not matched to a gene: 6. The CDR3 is CASSSRLAASTDTQYF. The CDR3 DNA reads TGTGCCAGCTCATCCAGACTAGCGGCAAGCACAGATACGCAGTATTTT.

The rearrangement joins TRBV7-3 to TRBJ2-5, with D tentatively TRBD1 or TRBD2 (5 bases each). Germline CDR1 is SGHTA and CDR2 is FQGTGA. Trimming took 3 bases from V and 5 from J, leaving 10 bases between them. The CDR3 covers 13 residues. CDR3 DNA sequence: TGTGCCAGCAGCTTTGGGGGTGGGGAGACCCAGTACTTC. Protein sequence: CASSFGGGETQYF.

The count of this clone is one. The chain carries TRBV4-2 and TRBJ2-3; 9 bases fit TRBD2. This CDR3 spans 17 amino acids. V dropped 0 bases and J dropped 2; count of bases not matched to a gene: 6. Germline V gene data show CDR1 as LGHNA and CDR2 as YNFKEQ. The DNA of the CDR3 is TGTGCCAGCAGCCAAGAAAGCCTAGCGGGGATCACAGATACGCAGTATTTT. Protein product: CASSQESLAGITDTQYF.

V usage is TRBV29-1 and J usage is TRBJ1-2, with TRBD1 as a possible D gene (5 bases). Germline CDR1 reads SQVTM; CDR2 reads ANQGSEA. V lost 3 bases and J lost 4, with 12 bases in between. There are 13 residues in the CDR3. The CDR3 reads CSVEKGLGYGYTF. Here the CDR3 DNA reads TGCAGCGTTGAGAAGGGGCTCGGCTATGGCTACACCTTC.

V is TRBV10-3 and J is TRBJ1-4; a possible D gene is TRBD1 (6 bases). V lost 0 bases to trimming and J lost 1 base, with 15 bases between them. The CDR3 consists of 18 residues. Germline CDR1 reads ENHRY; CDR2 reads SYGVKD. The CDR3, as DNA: TGTGCCATCAGTGAGTCGGGGGGCAGAGGAGTAACTAATGAAAAACTGTTTTTT. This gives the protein CAISESGGRGVTNEKLFF.

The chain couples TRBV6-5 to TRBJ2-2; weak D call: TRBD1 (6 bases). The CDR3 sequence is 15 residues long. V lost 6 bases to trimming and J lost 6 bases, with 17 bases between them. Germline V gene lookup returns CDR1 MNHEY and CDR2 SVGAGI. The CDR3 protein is CASSRGPISPGELFF. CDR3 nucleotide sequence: TGTGCCAGCAGCAGGGGACCGATTAGCCCCGGGGAGCTGTTTTTT.

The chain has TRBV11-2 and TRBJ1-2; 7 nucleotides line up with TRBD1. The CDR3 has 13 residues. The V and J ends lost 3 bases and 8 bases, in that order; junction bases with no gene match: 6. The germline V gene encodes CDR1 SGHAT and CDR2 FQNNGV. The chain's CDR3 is CASSLRGHEGYTF. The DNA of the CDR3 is TGTGCCAGCAGCTTGAGGGGGCACGAGGGCTACACCTTC.